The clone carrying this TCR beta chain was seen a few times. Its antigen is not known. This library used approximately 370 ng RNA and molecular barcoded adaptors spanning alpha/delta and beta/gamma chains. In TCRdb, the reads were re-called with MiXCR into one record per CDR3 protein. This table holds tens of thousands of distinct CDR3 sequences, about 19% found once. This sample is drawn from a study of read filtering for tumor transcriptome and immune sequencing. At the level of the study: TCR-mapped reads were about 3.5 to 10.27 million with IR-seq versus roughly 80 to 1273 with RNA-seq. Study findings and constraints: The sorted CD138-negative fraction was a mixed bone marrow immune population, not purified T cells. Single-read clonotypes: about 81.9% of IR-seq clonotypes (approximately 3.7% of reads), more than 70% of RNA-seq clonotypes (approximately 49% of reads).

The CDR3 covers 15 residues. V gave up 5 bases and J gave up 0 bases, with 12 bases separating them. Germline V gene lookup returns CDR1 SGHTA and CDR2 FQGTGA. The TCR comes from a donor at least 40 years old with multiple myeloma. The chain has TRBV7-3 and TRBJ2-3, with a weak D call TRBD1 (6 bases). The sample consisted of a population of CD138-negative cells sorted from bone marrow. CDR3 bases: TGTGCCAGCAGCCAGGGGCTAGAGAGCACAGATACGCAGTATTTT. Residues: CASSQGLESTDTQYF. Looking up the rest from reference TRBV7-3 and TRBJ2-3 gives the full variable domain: GAGVSQTPSNKVTEKGKYVELRCDPISGHTALYWYRQSLGQGPEFLIYFQGTGAADDSGLPNDRFFAVRPEGSVSTLKIQRTERGDSAVYLCASSQGLESTDTQYFGPGTRLTVL.